This T cell receptor (beta chain) was found in a study of T cell repertoires in cytomegalovirus infection. About the study: In public TCR beta signatures, there were indications of both CMV infection and matching HLA type. Study-wide results and limits: CMV-specific TCR beta clonotypes restricted by HLA-C were the ones dominating the ex vivo response. Pooled public TCR beta family frequency picked out CMV carriers with the relevant HLA.

One entry per CDR3 protein results from TCRdb running MiXCR on the reads. The sample lists 60,000 to 75,000 distinct CDR3 sequences; approximately 22% were seen once. In the case of this clonotype: What it recognizes is unknown.

This sequence originates from a human donor in good health (CMV status not recorded). Some clones in this sample may be carry-over from other donors' samples. Sequencing was done on a sample of PBMCs, sequenced either directly or after in vitro stimulation (not recorded which).

The CDR3 reads CASSSRTLGTEAFF. DNA of the CDR3: TGTGCCAGTAGTAGCCGGACGTTGGGCACTGAAGCTTTCTTT. The genes are TRBV19 and TRBJ1-1; D gene uncertain. CDR3 length equals 14 residues. CDR1 is LNHDA and CDR2 is SQIVND in the germline V gene (reference sequence). The ends were cut back, 4 bases at V and 4 bases at J, with 13 bases in the middle.